This TCR beta chain is from a study of sequential checkpoint blockade in melanoma. Study information: First-line arms were nivolumab then ipilimumab, or the reverse, randomized 1:1.

Treatment: randomized to nivolumab then ipilimumab (arm A) or the reverse (arm B). None of the patients previously received DNA-damaging chemotherapy. From thawed PBMCs, live CD3+CD8+ cells negative for CD19 and CD56 were sorted. V lost 4 bases, J lost 3 bases, and 16 bases lay in between. Germline V gene lookup returns CDR1 SGDLS and CDR2 YYNGEE. This CDR3 spans 15 amino acids. The table came from immunoSEQ multiplex PCR; TCRdb's copy has only in-frame clones and leaves some out. This table holds around 41,000 clones, about nine tenths found once. The sequence derives from a human donor with melanoma. This chain connects TRBV9 to TRBJ1-2, with a tentative D call TRBD1 (6 bases). The sample consisted of CD8+ T cells sorted from blood (inferred from file names), taken from a patient given nivolumab and ipilimumab in sequence. The CDR3 region is CASSPPGGSYYGYTF. The CDR3 DNA reads TGTGCCAGCAGCCCCCCGGGGGGCTCCTACTATGGCTACACCTTC.